The source of this T cell receptor beta chain is a study of metastatic and nonmetastatic thyroid tumors. Study overall: Comparative analysis of repertoires was undertaken across blood and tumor or nodule tissue obtained from malignant and benign thyroid patients.

The study, taken as a whole, reports: Malignant thyroid tumors reportedly exceeded benign nodules significantly in TCR beta diversity, with the difference appearing in blood and tumor.

This clone has ten or more counts. Its target is unknown. Prior to thyroid surgery, none of the patients had received any treatment. Study processing details: To classify distant metastasis in papillary thyroid cancer, a model was built from CDR3 differences across clinicopathological groups. TCRdb ran MiXCR on the PCR reads. The V and J calls reflect TCRdb's pipeline rather than the authors' work. Among roughly 63,000 clones listed, around 15% were seen once. The clonotype was recovered from a male donor with papillary thyroid cancer or a benign thyroid nodule (not recorded which). Some clones in this sample may be carry-over from other donors' samples. The sequencing input was blood.

CDR3 protein: CSVAEGGGTEAFF. CDR3 bases: TGCAGCGTCGCGGAGGGGGGGGGTACTGAAGCTTTCTTT. The rearrangement joins TRBV29-1 to TRBJ1-1; D possibly corresponds to TRBD1 (6 bases). Trimming removed 6 bases at V and 5 bases at J, with 16 bases between. CDR3 size: 13 residues. CDR1 is SQVTM, CDR2 ANQGSEA, per germline. The variable domain in full, completed from reference TRBV29-1 and TRBJ1-1, reads SAVISQKPSRDICQRGTSLTIQCQVDSQVTMMFWYRQQPGQSLTLIATANQGSEATYESGFVIDKFPISRPNLTFSTLTVSNMSPEDSSIYLCSVAEGGGTEAFFGQGTRLTVV.